This is a list of T cell receptor beta chains from one sample in a study of CD8 T cells in ankylosing spondylitis. TCRdb re-derived calls from the 5' RACE reads in MiXCR, one entry per CDR3 protein. This sample has 700,000 to 1,000,000 distinct CDR3 sequences, with about 10% found just once. The sample comprised blood, either unsorted or a sorted T cell fraction (not recorded which). The origin of the receptors is a male donor with ankylosing spondylitis. CDR3s include the opening cysteine and the closing phenylalanine or tryptophan. Each record gives: clone size, D gene, V gene, J gene, CDR3 DNA, CDR3 protein. A D gene is named only where the DNA matches it firmly. Clone size is not always given. Where it is, it says once, few, many or a class for expanded clones.

NA	NA	TRBV20-1	TRBJ2-1	TGCAGTGCTCAGACAGAAAGCTCCTACAATGAGCAGTTCTTC	CSAQTESSYNEQFF
NA	TRBD2	TRBV20-1	TRBJ2-7	TGCAGTGCTAGAGATCCGACTAGCGGGAAATTTTCGCAGTACTTC	CSARDPTSGKFSQYF
NA	NA	TRBV28	TRBJ1-6	TGTGCCAGCAGTCCCCCGGCGGCGTATTCACCCCTCCACTTT	CASSPPAAYSPLHF
many	TRBD1	TRBV6-1	TRBJ2-2	TGTGCCAGCAGCAGGGACAGGGAATGGCAACAAACCGGGGAGCTGTTTTTT	CASSRDREWQQTGELFF
NA	NA	TRBV20-1	TRBJ2-7	TGCAGCGTCGCAGGGGTCGAGCAGTACTTC	CSVAGVEQYF
many	NA	TRBV7-9	TRBJ2-1	TGTGCCAGCAGCTTAGAATACAGCTCCTACAATGAGCAGTTCTTC	CASSLEYSSYNEQFF
NA	TRBD2	TRBV28	TRBJ2-7	TGTGCCAGCACCCGACTGACTAGCGGGGTGCTGTACGAGCAGTACTTC	CASTRLTSGVLYEQYF
few	NA	TRBV12-3/TRBV12-4	TRBJ1-2	TGTGCCAGCAATAAACAGGGTTCATACGGCTACACCTTC	CASNKQGSYGYTF
many	TRBD1	TRBV29-1	TRBJ2-2	TGCAGCGTTGAAGATCGACACGGGACAGGGGCGACCGGGGAGCTGTTTTTT	CSVEDRHGTGATGELFF
NA	NA	TRBV6-1	TRBJ1-1	TGTGCCAGCAGACAGGGTTCGGGCACTGAAGCTTTCTTT	CASRQGSGTEAFF
many	NA	TRBV29-1	TRBJ2-7	TGCAGCGTTGTGGGCAGGCGGAGGCAGCAGTACTTC	CSVVGRRRQQYF
many	TRBD1	TRBV7-2	TRBJ2-7	TGTGCCAGCAGCTCCCGGACAGGCGCCTACGAGCAGTACTTC	CASSSRTGAYEQYF
NA	NA	TRBV16	TRBJ1-2	TGTGCCAGCAGCCAACTACGGGGCGGTGGCTACACCTTC	CASSQLRGGGYTF
few	NA	TRBV7-6	TRBJ2-2	TGTGCCAGCAGTCGTAGCCAGAGCGGGGAGCTGTTTTTT	CASSRSQSGELFF
few	NA	TRBV6-2/TRBV6-3	TRBJ1-5	TGTGCCAGCCAAAGGGGCAGCCAGCCCCAGCATTTT	CASQRGSQPQHF